The T cell receptor beta chain described here comes from a study of blood T cell repertoires in COVID-19. Study overall: From the United States, Italy and Spain came samples of acute and convalescent COVID-19.

In the authors' methods: Amplification with reference gene primers provided the estimates of nucleated cell counts. Here immunoSEQ multiplex PCR was the method, and the copy in TCRdb shows in-frame clones only, minus some. The V and J calls and clone size come from that table; D and trimming were worked out from the DNA. The sample records 30,000 to 40,000 clones, 65% to 85% being singletons. The germline CDR1 and CDR2 sequences are SGHRS and YFSETQ. The CDR3 contains 15 residues. The V gene end was trimmed by 4 bases and the J gene end by 7 bases; junction bases not matched to a gene: 6. Specimen: peripheral blood. V gene TRBV5-1 combines with J gene TRBJ1-4; 11 bases match TRBD1. The receptor was isolated from a man between 65 and 79 years old with COVID-19, enrolled during active disease. The CDR3 sequence: CASSRDRGMSEKLFF. The CDR3 DNA follows: TGCGCCAGCAGCAGGGACAGGGGGATGAGTGAAAAACTGTTTTTT.